Presented here are 7 T cell receptor beta chains from one specimen sequenced in a study of blood T cell repertoires in COVID-19. TCRdb's table, derived via immunoSEQ multiplex PCR, lists solely in-frame clones and lacks some. The sample records over 150,000 clones, approximately 84% being singletons. The sample comprised PBMCs or T cells enriched from blood (not recorded which). These receptor sequences come from a woman in her forties or fifties who had recovered from COVID-19.

V gene TRBV4-2 combines with J gene TRBJ1-3; D perhaps matches TRBD1 (5 bases). With 0 bases removed from V and 0 bases from J, the gap between germline ends came to 21 bases. The CDR3 covers 20 residues. Germline V lookup: CDR1 LGHNA, CDR2 YNFKEQ. CDR3 protein: CASSQDTNGGVGSSGNTIYF. In nucleotides, the CDR3 is TGTGCCAGCAGCCAAGACACCAACGGGGGGGTGGGAAGCTCTGGAAACACCATATATTTT.

CDR3 in amino acids: CASSPQVSGSTDTQYF. The CDR3 DNA reads as TGTGCCAGCTCACCCCAGGTTAGCGGAAGCACAGATACGCAGTATTTT. This chain uses TRBV18 with TRBJ2-3; possibly TRBD2 for D (6 bases). V was shortened by 3 bases and J by 0 bases, with 13 bases between the two germline ends. CDR1 is KGHSH and CDR2 is LQKENI in the germline V gene. The CDR3 loop spans 16 amino acids.

This clone has only a few counts. The chain joins TRBV4-2 to TRBJ2-3; 7 bases are a match to TRBD2. Germline loops: CDR1 LGHNA, CDR2 YNFKEQ. CDR3 length equals 14 residues. Trimming removed 4 bases from V and 2 bases from J; junction bases left unmatched: 3. The CDR3, as DNA: TGTGCCAGCAGCCGTGGACTAGACACAGATACGCAGTATTTT. The encoded protein is CASSRGLDTDTQYF.

This clone is a singleton in its sample. The chain employs TRBV24-1 and TRBJ2-3, with a weak D call TRBD1 (5 bases). Per germline, CDR1 KGHDR and CDR2 SFDVKD. This CDR3 has 16 amino acids. V lost 5 bases, J lost 2 bases, and 16 bases lay in between. CDR3 nucleotides: TGTGCCACCAGTGGGGGCGGAGTGGGGCCCACAGATACGCAGTATTTT. This sequence encodes CATSGGGVGPTDTQYF.

This chain uses TRBV4-3 with TRBJ2-3, with D hard to call. Trimming removed 1 base at V and 1 base at J, with 9 bases between. Germline V gene sequence: CDR1 LGHNA, CDR2 YSLEER. This CDR3 contains 15 residues. CDR3: CASSQVWSRTDTQYF. CDR3 coding DNA: TGCGCCAGCAGCCAAGTCTGGAGTCGCACAGATACGCAGTATTTT.

V gene TRBV15 combines with J gene TRBJ1-2; D is possibly TRBD1 (6 bases). Germline V gives CDR1 LNHNV, CDR2 YYDKDF (reference sequence). This CDR3 comprises 16 residues. V lost 1 base and J lost 3, with 15 bases in between. The CDR3 DNA reads as TGTGCCACCAGCAGAGTAATTAAGGACAGAGACTATGGCTACACCTTC. Its translation is CATSRVIKDRDYGYTF.

V is TRBV11-1 and J is TRBJ1-1; D not certain. The CDR3 covers 15 residues. Germline V gene data show CDR1 as SGHAT and CDR2 as FQDESV (reference sequence). Trimming took off 5 bases at V and 0 bases at J, with 13 bases between the two ends. The CDR3 is CASSTRYRMNTEAFF. CDR3 in DNA: TGTGCCAGCAGCACCCGGTACAGAATGAACACTGAAGCTTTCTTT.